One and the same sample provided the 2 T cell receptor beta chains below, sequenced in a study of T cell repertoires in cytomegalovirus infection. These receptors' antigens are unknown. TCRdb reprocessed the reads with MiXCR, giving one entry per CDR3 protein. Of roughly 990,000 distinct CDR3 sequences listed, roughly a third are singletons. The sample in question was cultured CD8+ T cells from PBMCs, obtained from culture after CMV antigen stimulation. These TCRs come from a human donor in good health (CMV status not recorded). Some clones in this sample may be carry-over from other donors' samples.

This clonotype has at least ten counts. The rearrangement uses TRBV7-9 and TRBJ2-3, with TRBD1 identical over 7 bases. Losses at the gene ends were 2 bases for V and 1 base for J; bases not matched to a gene: 6. The CDR3 contains 16 residues. The germline V gene encodes CDR1 SEHNR and CDR2 FQNEAQ (reference sequence). CDR3 sequence reads: CASSLKGGGGTDTQYF. CDR3 DNA sequence: TGTGCCAGCAGCTTAAAAGGGGGCGGTGGCACAGATACGCAGTATTTT. The whole variable domain, filled in from reference TRBV7-9 and TRBJ2-3, reads DTGVSQNPRHKITKRGQNVTFRCDPISEHNRLYWYRQTLGQGPEFLTYFQNEAQLEKSRLLSDRFSAERPKGSFSTLEIQRTEQGDSAMYLCASSLKGGGGTDTQYFGPGTRLTVL.

This chain uses TRBV29-1 with TRBJ2-1; possible D gene TRBD1, 6 bases. The CDR3 covers 15 residues. Trimming removed 6 bases from V and 0 bases from J, with 15 bases in between. Germline assignment: CDR1 SQVTM and CDR2 ANQGSEA. The DNA of the CDR3 is TGCAGCGTCTCAACAGGGACGAGCTCCTACAATGAGCAGTTCTTC. Translated: CSVSTGTSSYNEQFF.